The present T cell receptor beta chain was sequenced within a study of shared clonotypes between healthy human individuals. The protocol was immunoSEQ multiplex PCR, while the TCRdb copy is restricted to in-frame clones and leaves out a portion. Found here are 1.5 million to 2.5 million clones, approximately 95% of them singletons; the top ten hold more than 0.9%. It was CD45RO-negative cells, positively selected for CCR7, that made up naive CD8 cells, with terminally differentiated effector memory CD45RA+ cells excluded. This clone appeared a single time. The junction and the germline gene differ at one end; a read error may be behind it. The receptor's source is a young man in good health. Sequenced input: naive CD8+ T cells sorted from blood.

This chain's CDR3 is CASSLRGGETQYF. The CDR3 DNA reads as TGTGCTAGCAGCTTACGGGGGGGAGAGACCCAGTACTTC. The gene calls are TRBV7-7 and TRBJ2-5; 8 bases match TRBD2. This CDR3 region has 13 residues. Germline CDR1 is SSHAT and CDR2 is FNYEAQ (reference sequence). Full variable domain (remainder filled in from reference TRBV7-7 and TRBJ2-5): GAGVSQSPRYKVTKRGQDVTLRCDPISSHATLYWYQQALGQGPEFLTYFNYEAQPDKSGLPSDRFSAERPEGSISTLTIQRTEQRDSAMYRCASSLRGGETQYFGPGTRLLVL.